This is a list of T cell receptor beta chains from one sample in a study of blood T cell repertoires in COVID-19. TCRdb keeps only in-frame clones here, not all; method: immunoSEQ multiplex PCR. Found here are some 150,000 clones, 84% of them singletons; the top ten hold about 2%. Sequencing was carried out using peripheral blood. The source of these receptors is a man aged 65 to 79 with acute or convalescent COVID-19. CDR3s include the opening cysteine and the closing phenylalanine or tryptophan. D genes are given only for firm matches. Clone size is not always given. Where it is, it says once, few, many or a class for expanded clones.

-	TRBJ2-2	TRBV6-6	-	TGTGCCAGCAGAGGTAGCGGAGACACCGGGGAGCTGTTTTTT	CASRGSGDTGELFF
TRBD1	TRBJ2-1	TRBV5-4	-	TGTGCCAGCAGCCCGCTACCGGGACAGGGTATCGGTGAGCAGTTCTTC	CASSPLPGQGIGEQFF
-	TRBJ2-1	TRBV6-1	-	TGTGCCAGCAGTGAACAGGATTGGCATTACAATGAGCAGTTCTTC	CASSEQDWHYNEQFF
-	TRBJ2-3	TRBV5-4	-	TGTGCCAGCAGCCCAGGGACTCGCCCCCACACAGATACGCAGTATTTT	CASSPGTRPHTDTQYF
-	TRBJ2-4	TRBV4-2	few	TGTGCCAGCAGCCAAGAAATCGGACTGACCAAAAACATTCAGTACTTC	CASSQEIGLTKNIQYF
TRBD2	TRBJ2-7	TRBV10-3	few	TGTGCCATCAGTGAGTTGGGACTAGCGGGAGGGTACGAGCAGTACTTC	CAISELGLAGGYEQYF
-	TRBJ2-1	TRBV6-1	-	TGTGCCAGCAGAGAATATGCGGCGGCCTCCTACAATGAGCAGTTCTTC	CASREYAAASYNEQFF
-	TRBJ1-1	TRBV7-9	once	TGTGCCAGCAGCTTAGAGGACACCAAAGCTTTCTTT	CASSLEDTKAFF
-	TRBJ1-1	TRBV3-1/TRBV3-2	-	TGTGCCAGCAGCCAAACTGAGAACACTGAAGCTTTCTTT	CASSQTENTEAFF
TRBD1	TRBJ1-2	TRBV6-5	few	TGTGCCAGCAGCCGCCCGGGACAGGGAACCTATGGCTACACCTTC	CASSRPGQGTYGYTF
TRBD2	TRBJ2-1	TRBV27	-	TGTGCCAGCAGTTCCCTCATAGCGGGGGGACATCCCTACAATGAGCAGTTCTTC	CASSSLIAGGHPYNEQFF
-	TRBJ2-2	TRBV7-9	-	TGTGCCAGCAGCTTAGCAGGGGGCACCGGGGAGCTGTTTTTT	CASSLAGGTGELFF
TRBD1	TRBJ2-5	TRBV5-6	-	TGTGCCAGCAGCTCCGGGACAGGGGGCCAAGAGACCCAGTACTTC	CASSSGTGGQETQYF
TRBD1	TRBJ1-1	TRBV10-3	-	TGTGCCATCAGCGGACAGGGGGGGAACACTGAAGCTTTCTTT	CAISGQGGNTEAFF
-	TRBJ2-2	TRBV6-5	-	TGTGCCAGCAGTTACACTGACAGGCCGACGGGGGAGCTGTTTTTT	CASSYTDRPTGELFF
-	TRBJ2-2	TRBV19	-	TGTGCCAGTAGTTTCGGGGGGCGCACCGGGGAGCTGTTTTTT	CASSFGGRTGELFF
-	TRBJ1-1	TRBV29-1	-	TGCAGCGTTGGACACACGAACACTGAAGCTTTCTTT	CSVGHTNTEAFF
TRBD1	TRBJ2-7	TRBV5-1	-	TGCGCCAGCAGCCCCAACAGGGGGGCCCTCTACGAGCAGTACTTC	CASSPNRGALYEQYF
TRBD2	TRBJ2-3	TRBV19	-	TGTGCCAGTCAAACTAGCGGAACTCTGGATACGCAGTATTTT	CASQTSGTLDTQYF
-	TRBJ1-1	TRBV2	-	TGTGCCAGCACGTACGAGGTGAACACTGAAGCTTTCTTT	CASTYEVNTEAFF
-	TRBJ2-1	TRBV2	-	TGTGCCAGCAGTGAACGTCAGATCAATGAGCAGTTCTTC	CASSERQINEQFF
TRBD1	TRBJ2-5	TRBV12-3/TRBV12-4	-	TGTGCCAGCGGACAGGGGTACCAAGAGACCCAGTACTTC	CASGQGYQETQYF
TRBD1	TRBJ2-1	TRBV7-9	-	TGTGCCAGCAGCTACACAGGGGGGAGCTACAATGAGCAGTTCTTC	CASSYTGGSYNEQFF
-	TRBJ2-3	TRBV5-1	-	TGCGCCAGCAGCTTTGGAGCAGCTACTAGCACAGATACGCAGTATTTT	CASSFGAATSTDTQYF
TRBD2	TRBJ2-5	TRBV5-5	-	TGTGCCAGCAGCCCACGACTAGCGGGGGGACAAGAGACCCAGTACTTC	CASSPRLAGGQETQYF
TRBD1	TRBJ2-2	TRBV6-6	-	TGTGCCAGCAGCCAAGACAGGGGTATCGGGGAGCTGTTTTTT	CASSQDRGIGELFF
-	TRBJ1-3	TRBV4-2	-	TGTGCCAGCAGCCCAACCCAGGGGAGGGGCATCTCTGGAAACACCATATATTTT	CASSPTQGRGISGNTIYF
TRBD1	TRBJ1-1	TRBV7-3	-	TGTGCCAGCAGCTTAGGGACAGGGGGCGAAGCTTTCTTT	CASSLGTGGEAFF
-	TRBJ1-5	TRBV23-1	-	TGCGCCAGCAGTCCCTTAAGGTCGGGGGGGAGCAATCAGCCCCAGCATTTT	CASSPLRSGGSNQPQHF
-	TRBJ1-4	TRBV2	-	TGTGCCAGCAACGCCGACAGAGGTAATGAAAAACTGTTTTTT	CASNADRGNEKLFF
-	TRBJ2-7	TRBV12-3/TRBV12-4	-	TGTGCCAGCAGTGGAGACTGGACCTACGAGCAGTACTTC	CASSGDWTYEQYF
TRBD2	TRBJ2-7	TRBV3-1/TRBV3-2	-	TGTGCCAGCAGCCAAGAGCTAGCGGGGGTGATGGAGCAGTACTTC	CASSQELAGVMEQYF
-	TRBJ1-3	TRBV7-2	-	TGTGCCAGCAGCTTATCACCGGGCCGCAGGGCAAACACCATATATTTT	CASSLSPGRRANTIYF
-	TRBJ1-1	TRBV9	few	TGTGCCAGCAGCGGGTCAGAAGGGGGAGAGAGAGCTTTCTTT	CASSGSEGGERAFF
TRBD1	TRBJ1-1	TRBV5-1	-	TGCGCCAGCAGCTTGGGGGACAGGGCATCTGAAGCTTTCTTT	CASSLGDRASEAFF
-	TRBJ2-7	TRBV27	-	TGTGCCAGCACCCGCGTTACAGGTGCCGCCGGGTACGAGCAGTACTTC	CASTRVTGAAGYEQYF
-	TRBJ2-1	TRBV7-2	once	TGTGCCAGCAGCTTGATACTAGAGACCAATGAGCAGTTCTTC	CASSLILETNEQFF
-	TRBJ1-5	TRBV19	-	TGTGCCAGTAGTACTTCCCTCGGAGGGAGCAATCAGCCCCAGCATTTT	CASSTSLGGSNQPQHF
-	TRBJ1-6	TRBV24-1	-	TGTGCCACCATGGGGGGGAGCTCCTATAATTCACCCCTCCACTTT	CATMGGSSYNSPLHF
TRBD1	TRBJ2-2	TRBV29-1	-	TGCAGCGCTCGGACAGGGGGCACCGGGGAGCTGTTTTTT	CSARTGGTGELFF
-	TRBJ2-2	TRBV5-4	-	TGTGCCAGCAGCCTGGACATTGACAGCGGGGAGCTGTTTTTT	CASSLDIDSGELFF
TRBD2	TRBJ2-1	TRBV7-9	-	TGTGCCAGCAGCACCGGGACTAGCGGGGGTGTTGAGCAGTTCTTC	CASSTGTSGGVEQFF
TRBD2	TRBJ2-3	TRBV7-3	-	TGTGCCAGCAGCTTATCCGGGACTAGCGGCCGAGATACGCAGTATTTT	CASSLSGTSGRDTQYF
TRBD1	TRBJ2-7	TRBV6-4	-	TGTGCCAGCAGTGACCCCCGGGACAGGGGCTCCTACGAGCAGTACTTC	CASSDPRDRGSYEQYF
TRBD2	TRBJ2-1	TRBV7-2	-	TGTGCCAGCAGCATTAGCGGGAGGGGGTCCTACAATGAGCAGTTCTTC	CASSISGRGSYNEQFF
-	TRBJ1-1	TRBV6-5	-	TGTGCCAGCAGTTACGTAAAGGGGGGGGATGAAGCTTTCTTT	CASSYVKGGDEAFF
TRBD1	TRBJ1-4	TRBV2	-	TGTGCCAGCAGTGAATTCCCGGGGCAGGGGGAGGAAAAACTGTTTTTT	CASSEFPGQGEEKLFF
TRBD1	TRBJ1-2	TRBV2	-	TGTGCCAGCAGTGAGGGACAGGGGAACTATGGCTACACCTTC	CASSEGQGNYGYTF
TRBD1	TRBJ2-7	TRBV29-1	-	TGCAGCGTTAGGGACAGGGGGGATTCGGGCGAGCAGTACTTC	CSVRDRGDSGEQYF
-	TRBJ2-1	TRBV5-4	-	TGTGCCACCTCAGGAAAGGAGGGCCGCAATGAGCAGTTCTTC	CATSGKEGRNEQFF
-	TRBJ2-4	TRBV19	-	TGTGCCAGTAGTCCGGGGGTGGGGAGACGGGCCAAAAACATTCAGTACTTC	CASSPGVGRRAKNIQYF
TRBD1	TRBJ1-3	TRBV7-9	once	TGTGCCAGCAGACCCCAACAGGGGGCCGGAAACACCATATATTTT	CASRPQQGAGNTIYF
TRBD1	TRBJ1-4	TRBV7-9	once	TGTGCCAGCAGCTTAGACAGGGGTGCGGAAAAACTGTTTTTT	CASSLDRGAEKLFF
-	TRBJ1-5	TRBV7-2	-	TGTGCCAGCAGCTTAGGGCGGTATCAGCCCCAGCATTTT	CASSLGRYQPQHF
-	TRBJ2-5	TRBV18	-	TGTGCCAGCTCACCACCCGGGACATTCCAAGAGACCCAGTACTTC	CASSPPGTFQETQYF